What follows are 17 T cell receptor beta chains derived from one specimen sequenced in a study of shared clonotypes between healthy human individuals. TCRdb's copy holds only in-frame clones and misses some; the assay was immunoSEQ multiplex PCR. This sample has approximately 700,000 clones, with 55% to 85% found just once. Sequencing input: memory CD4+ T cells sorted from blood. Subset meaning: CD45RA-negative fraction. These receptors all stem from a woman in her twenties or thirties in good health.

Comment on this clone: Other DNA variants within this sample encode the same CDR3. The chain recombines TRBV14 with TRBJ1-2; no firm D call. Germline values: CDR1 SGHDN, CDR2 FVKESK. V was shortened by 3 bases and J by 3 bases, with 5 bases between the two germline ends. The CDR3 extends over 12 amino acids. The CDR3 protein is CASSQGYYGYTF. The CDR3 nucleotides are TGTGCCAGCAGCCAGGGGTACTATGGCTACACCTTC. The variable domain in full, with the rest retrieved from reference TRBV14 and TRBJ1-2, is EAGVTQFPSHSVIEKGQTVTLRCDPISGHDNLYWYRRVMGKEIKFLLHFVKESKQDESGMPNNRFLAERTGGTYSTLKVQPAELEDSGVYFCASSQGYYGYTFGSGTRLTVV.

The chain combines TRBV6-1 with TRBJ2-7; 7 bases map to TRBD2. This CDR3 is built from 14 residues. V shed 7 bases, J shed 7 bases, and the junction held 13 bases outside the gene matches. Germline CDR1 reads MNHNS; CDR2 reads SASEGT. As DNA, the CDR3 is TGTGCCAGCAACCGGGGAGGGTCACCGGGGGAGCAGTACTTC. Its protein product is CASNRGGSPGEQYF.

A single count supports this clone. The genes are TRBV19 and TRBJ2-7, with D possibly TRBD1 on 5 matching bases. This CDR3 spans 13 amino acids. Germline lookup yields CDR1 LNHDA and CDR2 SQIVND (reference sequence). The V gene lost 6 bases and the J gene lost 2 bases, with 11 bases spanning the gap. The CDR3 reads CASSRRQTYEQYF. The CDR3 region has the DNA TGTGCCAGTAGCCGGCGACAGACCTACGAGCAGTACTTC.

J is TRBJ2-5 and V is TRBV7-8, with D tentatively TRBD1 or TRBD2 (5 bases each). The CDR3 spans 14 residues. CDR1 and CDR2 (germline): SGHVS, FQNEAQ. The germline V and J ends were trimmed by 5 bases and 5 bases, with 15 bases remaining between them. The CDR3 nucleotides are TGTGCCAGCAGCGAGCAGGACGGGGCGGAGACCCAGTACTTC. Translation: CASSEQDGAETQYF. The variable domain in full, completed from reference TRBV7-8 and TRBJ2-5, reads GAGVSQSPRYKVAKRGQDVALRCDPISGHVSLFWYQQALGQGPEFLTYFQNEAQLDKSGLPSDRFFAERPEGSVSTLKIQRTQQEDSAVYLCASSEQDGAETQYFGPGTRLLVL.

This chain links TRBV21-1 with TRBJ1-2. TRBV21-1 represents a pseudogene. The CDR3 sequence is 17 residues long. CDR3 DNA sequence: TGTGCCAGTTGGGAGGCCAACCCGTTTGCCCTCCGCTATGGCTACACCTTC. Translating it yields CASWEANPFALRYGYTF.

This clone was counted only a few times. The CDR3 is CASSLMAGADNEQFF. CDR3 bases: TGTGCCAGCAGCTTGATGGCGGGCGCGGACAATGAGCAGTTCTTC. This chain connects TRBV5-4 to TRBJ2-1; D may be TRBD2 (5 bases). The germline V gene encodes CDR1 SGHNT and CDR2 YYREEE (reference sequence). This CDR3 region has 15 residues. The V end was cut by 1 base, the J end by 5 bases, with 13 bases between.

V is TRBV18 and J is TRBJ2-2, with D hard to call. V lost 0 bases to trimming and J lost 4 bases, with 12 bases between them. Looked up from germline, CDR1 is KGHSH and CDR2 is LQKENI. The CDR3 sequence is 16 residues long. CDR3 loop: CASSPPLGITTGELFF. The CDR3 nucleotides read TGTGCCAGCTCACCACCGTTGGGGATAACCACCGGGGAGCTGTTTTTT.

V is TRBV19 and J is TRBJ2-1; D gene ambiguous. CDR1 is LNHDA, CDR2 SQIVND, per germline (reference sequence). V was pared by 10 bases and J by 7 bases, with 17 bases between. The CDR3 consists of 13 residues. This chain's CDR3 is CATRKGMWNEQFF. The CDR3 DNA reads as TGTGCCACTCGAAAGGGCATGTGGAATGAGCAGTTCTTC.

Only a few counts were recorded for this clone. This chain joins TRBV28 and TRBJ1-5, with D perhaps TRBD1 (5 bases). This CDR3 region has 14 residues. V was clipped by 2 bases and J by 7 bases, with 12 bases between them. Germline V gene data show CDR1 as MDHEN and CDR2 as SYDVKM. The CDR3 bases are TGTGCCAGCAGTTTAACGGGGCCAGGGCAGCCCCAGCATTTT. As protein: CASSLTGPGQPQHF.

This chain connects TRBV25-1 to TRBJ2-5, with D hard to call. Matching the DNA end better, TRBJ2-7 makes the J call doubtful. CDR1 is MGHDK, CDR2 SYGVNS, per germline. This CDR3 contains 14 residues. CDR3 region: CASSHNSGSYEQYF. CDR3 coding DNA: TGTGCCAGCAGCCATAACTCTGGATCCTACGAGCAGTACTTC.

V and J are TRBV25-1 and TRBJ2-1; TRBD2 agrees at 10 bases. The CDR3 contains 17 residues. Germline V lookup: CDR1 MGHDK, CDR2 SYGVNS. Trimming at V came to 0 bases and at J to 4 bases, leaving 6 bases not matched to a gene. CDR3: CASSEYKGTSEYNEQFF. CDR3 nucleotides: TGTGCCAGCAGTGAATACAAGGGGACTAGCGAATACAATGAGCAGTTCTTC.

The genes are TRBV6-6 and TRBJ2-7; D might be TRBD2 (5 bases). With 2 bases removed from V and 0 bases from J, the gap between germline ends came to 14 bases. Germline V gives CDR1 MNHNY, CDR2 SVGAGI (reference sequence). The CDR3 consists of 16 residues. The CDR3 nucleotides are TGTGCCAGCAGTTACCCCCAGCGGAAAAGCTCCTACGAGCAGTACTTC. Translating it yields CASSYPQRKSSYEQYF.

This chain links TRBV5-1 with TRBJ1-4; D perhaps matches TRBD1 (5 bases). Germline V CDR1 and CDR2: SGHRS, YFSETQ. This CDR3 has 15 residues. V lost 0 bases and J 4 bases, leaving 10 bases between the germline ends. DNA of the CDR3: TGCGCCAGCAGCTTGGACTTGGGGGTTAATGAAAAACTGTTTTTT. Translation: CASSLDLGVNEKLFF.

The J gene is TRBJ2-1, the V gene TRBV18, with 9 bases matching TRBD1. J gave up 7 bases and V 6 bases, and 13 bases lay outside the gene matches. The CDR3 runs to 16 residues. Germline CDR1 KGHSH, CDR2 LQKENI. The CDR3, as DNA: TGTGCCAGCTCCCGCCGTTCACAGGGGGCGCGGAATGAGCAGTTCTTC. Translating it yields CASSRRSQGARNEQFF. The full variable domain, completed using reference TRBV18 and TRBJ2-1, is NAGVMQNPRHLVRRRGQEARLRCSPMKGHSHVYWYRQLPEEGLKFMVYLQKENIIDESGMPKERFSAEFPKEGPSILRIQQVVRGDSAAYFCASSRRSQGARNEQFFGPGTRLTVL.

The chain combines TRBV30 with TRBJ2-7; D uncertain. The CDR3 has 12 amino acids. Trimming took 3 bases from V and 3 from J, leaving 9 bases between them. CDR1 and CDR2 (germline): GTSNPN, SVGIG (reference sequence). In DNA, the CDR3 is TGTGCCTGGAGGTTAAGTGGCTACGAGCAGTACTTC. Translation gives CAWRLSGYEQYF. The whole variable domain, filled in from reference TRBV30 and TRBJ2-7, reads SQTIHQWPATLVQPVGSPLSLECTVEGTSNPNLYWYRQAAGRGLQLLFYSVGIGQISSEVPQNLSASRPQDRQFILSSKKLLLSDSGFYLCAWRLSGYEQYFGPGTRLTVT.

The chain links TRBV28 to TRBJ2-7; no clear D gene. The CDR3 spans 14 residues. CDR1 and CDR2 from the germline V gene are MDHEN and SYDVKM. V was clipped by 5 bases and J by 3 bases, with 14 bases between them. The CDR3 region has the DNA TGTGCCAGCAGTCCACACACGTCTAACTACGAGCAGTACTTC. Its protein product is CASSPHTSNYEQYF. Full variable domain (remainder filled in from reference TRBV28 and TRBJ2-7): DVKVTQSSRYLVKRTGEKVFLECVQDMDHENMFWYRQDPGLGLRLIYFSYDVKMKEKGDIPEGYSVSREKKERFSLILESASTNQTSMYLCASSPHTSNYEQYFGPGTRLTVT.

V is TRBV30 and J is TRBJ2-5, with D possibly TRBD1 on 5 matching bases. The CDR3 runs 13 residues. Trimming took 4 bases from V and 2 from J, leaving 11 bases between them. Germline V gene data show CDR1 as GTSNPN and CDR2 as SVGIG (reference sequence). The CDR3 DNA reads TGTGCCTGGACAGGGAAGGGGCAAGAGACCCAGTACTTC. Residues: CAWTGKGQETQYF.